This is a list of T cell receptor beta chains from one sample in a study of blood T cell repertoires in COVID-19. Clones were sequenced by immunoSEQ multiplex PCR, and TCRdb holds only the in-frame ones, with some missing. The sample shows 250,000 to 300,000 clones, about nine tenths of them seen only once. Sequencing was carried out using peripheral blood. The source is a man between 45 and 60 years old with acute or convalescent COVID-19. CDR3s include the opening cysteine and the closing phenylalanine or tryptophan. D genes are given only for firm matches.

CDR3aa	v_gene	j_gene	d_gene
CASSPRWDSSTPNYGYTF	TRBV18	TRBJ1-2	TRBD1
CASNPQGNEAFF	TRBV5-4	TRBJ1-1	TRBD1
CASKLAGEYNEQFF	TRBV5-1	TRBJ2-1	TRBD2
CASSAVFSYNEQFF	TRBV2	TRBJ2-1	-
CASSRRTGTANEKLFF	TRBV4-1	TRBJ1-4	TRBD1
CASSHRQGDEQYF	TRBV4-2	TRBJ2-7	TRBD1
CASSPLTGSNEKLFF	TRBV6-5	TRBJ1-4	-
CASSLQGQGFDTQYF	TRBV7-3	TRBJ2-3	TRBD1
CASGRQGAISPLHF	TRBV11-2	TRBJ1-6	TRBD1
CASSRGYQPQHF	TRBV12-3/TRBV12-4	TRBJ1-5	-
CASSDTHRRFISGYTF	TRBV14	TRBJ1-2	-
CASSPRQDSNSPLHF	TRBV6-5	TRBJ1-6	-
CASSLEVRRAQETQYF	TRBV5-1	TRBJ2-5	-
CASRPRNEQFF	TRBV2	TRBJ2-1	-
CASRTPGTGIQYEQYF	TRBV6-6	TRBJ2-7	TRBD1
CASSQEGVGSSYEQYF	TRBV3-1/TRBV3-2	TRBJ2-7	-
CASSDPGSPSYEQYF	TRBV2	TRBJ2-7	-
CAWSVGQEQYF	TRBV30	TRBJ2-7	-
CASSKTGEDNEQFF	TRBV21-1	TRBJ2-1	-
CASSEVDRPLYGYTF	TRBV6-1	TRBJ1-2	TRBD1
CASSWTGDTNEKLFF	TRBV5-1	TRBJ1-4	TRBD1
CASSPPGDSYEQYF	TRBV3-1/TRBV3-2	TRBJ2-7	-
CASSYRTGWEQPQHF	TRBV7-2	TRBJ1-5	TRBD1
CASSPTSGGGETQYF	TRBV7-3	TRBJ2-5	TRBD2
CASSSTAQGGNSPLHF	TRBV6-4	TRBJ1-6	-
CASSTRWTGEQSLFF	TRBV19	TRBJ1-4	TRBD1
CASSSRSDYSNQPQHF	TRBV6-5	TRBJ1-5	-
CATSSGAHSWGQYF	TRBV15	TRBJ2-3	TRBD2
CASSYPSSSGNTIYF	TRBV6-6	TRBJ1-3	-
CAWSVPGQGIDEQYF	TRBV30	TRBJ2-7	-
CAISVGQVNNEQFF	TRBV10-3	TRBJ2-1	TRBD1
CAWSDGSGAQHF	TRBV30	TRBJ1-5	-
CAWNHRAPETQYF	TRBV30	TRBJ2-5	-
CASSLGAGLTGELFF	TRBV7-3	TRBJ2-2	-
CASSLGAGGIQETQYF	TRBV7-6	TRBJ2-5	-
CASSSQGDNSPLHF	TRBV5-1	TRBJ1-6	TRBD1
CASTDRVDDYGYTF	TRBV2	TRBJ1-2	TRBD1
CASSQDGGQGARGYTF	TRBV3-1/TRBV3-2	TRBJ1-2	TRBD1
CASSTTPAGEQFF	TRBV19	TRBJ2-1	-
CASSLNAGGDGANVLTF	TRBV7-6	TRBJ2-6	TRBD1
CASSFLQGGTGNTIYF	TRBV7-9	TRBJ1-3	TRBD1
CASSPRGALGYTF	TRBV9	TRBJ1-2	-
CASRPQGQYGYTF	TRBV27	TRBJ1-2	TRBD1
CASREMTGSPGYTF	TRBV2	TRBJ1-2	TRBD1
CASSEGTGSDGYTF	TRBV6-1	TRBJ1-2	TRBD1
CASSPGQGKMNTEAFF	TRBV11-2	TRBJ1-1	TRBD1
CASSRGSDQPQHF	TRBV2	TRBJ1-5	-
CASSPTGESFGYTF	TRBV2	TRBJ1-2	TRBD1
CASSPSGATNEKLFF	TRBV5-1	TRBJ1-4	-
CASSLGTPPGELFF	TRBV21-1	TRBJ2-2	-
CASSQASRTYEQYF	TRBV4-1	TRBJ2-7	-
CASSPVEGASQPQHF	TRBV7-2	TRBJ1-5	TRBD1
CASTGTRGGQFF	TRBV2	TRBJ2-1	TRBD2
CASSRETTNEKLFF	TRBV19	TRBJ1-4	-
CASSPGQGRQPQHF	TRBV3-1/TRBV3-2	TRBJ1-5	TRBD1
CASSSQTGVTGNTIYF	TRBV5-1	TRBJ1-3	TRBD1
CASSQGGQHSGNTIYF	TRBV3-1/TRBV3-2	TRBJ1-3	-
CASSQERGLGYEQYF	TRBV4-1	TRBJ2-7	TRBD2
CASSLHYTEAFF	TRBV12-3/TRBV12-4	TRBJ1-1	-
CASSEVAGVKFF	TRBV2	TRBJ2-1	TRBD2